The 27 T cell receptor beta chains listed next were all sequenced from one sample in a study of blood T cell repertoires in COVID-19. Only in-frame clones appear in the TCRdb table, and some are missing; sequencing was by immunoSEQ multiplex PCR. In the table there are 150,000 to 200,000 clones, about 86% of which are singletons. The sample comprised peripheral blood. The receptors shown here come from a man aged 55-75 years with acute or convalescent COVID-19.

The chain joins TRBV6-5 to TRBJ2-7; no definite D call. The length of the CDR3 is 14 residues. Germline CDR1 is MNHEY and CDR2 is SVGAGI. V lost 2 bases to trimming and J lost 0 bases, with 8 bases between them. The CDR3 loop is CASSYGASSYEQYF. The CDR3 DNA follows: TGTGCCAGCAGTTACGGAGCCAGCTCCTACGAGCAGTACTTC.

As DNA, the CDR3 is TGTGCCAGCAGTTTTCGCGGAGAGACCCAGTACTTC. This encodes CASSFRGETQYF. This chain joins TRBV27 and TRBJ2-5; D is unresolved. V dropped 3 bases and J dropped 4 bases, with 6 bases sitting between them. The CDR3 length is 12 residues. CDR1 MNHEY and CDR2 SMNVEV come from the germline V gene (reference sequence).

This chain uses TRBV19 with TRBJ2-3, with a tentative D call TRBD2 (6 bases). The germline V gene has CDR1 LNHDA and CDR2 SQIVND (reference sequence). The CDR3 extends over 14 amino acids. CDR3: CATTGGEGTDTQYF. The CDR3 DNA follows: TGTGCAACGACCGGCGGGGAGGGCACAGATACGCAGTATTTT.

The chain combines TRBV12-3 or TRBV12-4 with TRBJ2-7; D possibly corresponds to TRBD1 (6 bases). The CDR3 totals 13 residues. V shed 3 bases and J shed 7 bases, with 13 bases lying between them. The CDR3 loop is CASSFGTSLEQYF. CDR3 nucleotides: TGTGCCAGCAGTTTTGGGACATCCCTGGAGCAGTACTTC.

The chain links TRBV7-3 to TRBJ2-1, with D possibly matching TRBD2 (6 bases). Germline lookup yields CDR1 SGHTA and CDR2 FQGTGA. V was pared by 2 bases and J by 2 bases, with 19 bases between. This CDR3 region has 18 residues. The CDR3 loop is CASSLGALAPGAYNEQFF. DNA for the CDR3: TGTGCCAGCAGCTTAGGGGCCTTAGCCCCGGGGGCCTACAATGAGCAGTTCTTC.

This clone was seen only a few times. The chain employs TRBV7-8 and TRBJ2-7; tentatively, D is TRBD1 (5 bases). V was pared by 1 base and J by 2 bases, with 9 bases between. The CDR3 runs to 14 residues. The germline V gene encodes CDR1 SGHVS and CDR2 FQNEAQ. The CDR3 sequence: CASSLGGLTYEQYF. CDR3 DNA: TGTGCCAGCAGCTTAGGGGGCCTTACCTACGAGCAGTACTTC.

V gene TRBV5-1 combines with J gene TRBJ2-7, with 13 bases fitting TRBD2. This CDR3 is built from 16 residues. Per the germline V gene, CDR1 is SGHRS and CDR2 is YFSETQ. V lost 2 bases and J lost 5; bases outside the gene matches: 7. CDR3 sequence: CASSFAGTSGTHEQYF. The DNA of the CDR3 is TGCGCCAGCAGCTTTGCCGGGACTAGCGGGACCCACGAGCAGTACTTC.

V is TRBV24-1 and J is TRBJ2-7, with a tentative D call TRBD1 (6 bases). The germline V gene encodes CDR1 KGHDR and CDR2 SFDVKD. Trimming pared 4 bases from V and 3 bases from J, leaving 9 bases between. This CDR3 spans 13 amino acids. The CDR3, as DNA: TGTGCCACCAGTGAGTGGGACATCTACGAGCAGTACTTC. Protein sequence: CATSEWDIYEQYF.

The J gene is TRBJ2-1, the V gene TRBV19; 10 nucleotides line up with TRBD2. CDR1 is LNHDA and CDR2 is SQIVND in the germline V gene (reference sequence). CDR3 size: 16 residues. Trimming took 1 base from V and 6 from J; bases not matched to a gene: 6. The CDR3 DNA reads TGTGCCAGTAGTATAGTGGGGACTAGCGTTGGCAATGAGCAGTTCTTC. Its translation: CASSIVGTSVGNEQFF.

In DNA form, the CDR3 reads TGCGCCAGCAGCTTGACGGGGGATGGGTCCTACAATGAGCAGTTCTTC. This codes for CASSLTGDGSYNEQFF. The V gene is TRBV5-1, the J gene TRBJ2-1; D perhaps matches TRBD2 (6 bases). Trimming left V 1 base short and J 1 base short, with 12 bases between. The CDR3 consists of 16 residues. The germline V gene encodes CDR1 SGHRS and CDR2 YFSETQ.

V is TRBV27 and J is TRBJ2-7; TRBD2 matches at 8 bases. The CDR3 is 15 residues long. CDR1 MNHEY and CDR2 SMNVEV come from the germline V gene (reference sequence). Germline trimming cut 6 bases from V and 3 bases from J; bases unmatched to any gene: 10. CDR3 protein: CASSRIGLADYEQYF. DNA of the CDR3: TGTGCCAGCAGCAGGATTGGACTAGCTGACTACGAGCAGTACTTC.

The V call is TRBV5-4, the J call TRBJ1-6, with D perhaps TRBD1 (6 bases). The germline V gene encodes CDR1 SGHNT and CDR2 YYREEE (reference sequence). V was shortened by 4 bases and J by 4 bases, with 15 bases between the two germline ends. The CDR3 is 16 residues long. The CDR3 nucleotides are TGTGCCAGCAGCCCCAGGGGCGAAGCATATAATTCACCCCTCCACTTT. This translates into CASSPRGEAYNSPLHF.

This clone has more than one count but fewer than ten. The CDR3 DNA follows: TGTGCCAGCAGCGGGCAGGGAGGAGAGACCCAGTACTTC. Protein product: CASSGQGGETQYF. The rearrangement joins TRBV14 to TRBJ2-5, with TRBD2 as a possible D gene (6 bases). V was shortened by 5 bases and J by 4 bases, with 11 bases between the two germline ends. Germline V gene sequence: CDR1 SGHDN, CDR2 FVKESK. This CDR3 is 13 amino acids long.

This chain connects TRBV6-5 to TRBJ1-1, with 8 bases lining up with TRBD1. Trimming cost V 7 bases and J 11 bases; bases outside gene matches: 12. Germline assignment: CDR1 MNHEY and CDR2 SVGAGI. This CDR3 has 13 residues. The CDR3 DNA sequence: TGTGCCAGCACCGAACAGGGGGTCAGGGTGGCTTTCTTT. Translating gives CASTEQGVRVAFF.

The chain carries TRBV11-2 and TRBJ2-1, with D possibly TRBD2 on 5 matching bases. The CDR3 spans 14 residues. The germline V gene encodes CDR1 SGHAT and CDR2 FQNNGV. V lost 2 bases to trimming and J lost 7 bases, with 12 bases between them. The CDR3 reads CASSLTRPGNEQFF. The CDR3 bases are TGTGCCAGCAGCTTAACCCGGCCGGGGAATGAGCAGTTCTTC.

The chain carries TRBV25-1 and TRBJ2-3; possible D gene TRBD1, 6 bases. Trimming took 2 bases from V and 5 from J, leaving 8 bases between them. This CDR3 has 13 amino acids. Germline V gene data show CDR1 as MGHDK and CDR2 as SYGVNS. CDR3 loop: CASSEQQGDTQYF. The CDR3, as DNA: TGTGCCAGCAGTGAACAACAGGGAGATACGCAGTATTTT.

The CDR3 protein is CASSQDGGKGYGYTF. CDR3 nucleotides: TGCGCCAGCAGCCAAGACGGGGGGAAAGGCTATGGCTACACCTTC. The chain recombines TRBV4-1 with TRBJ1-2, with a tentative D call TRBD1 (5 bases). V was cut by 0 bases and J by 4 bases, with 12 bases left in between. The CDR3 extends over 15 amino acids. Germline loops: CDR1 MGHRA, CDR2 YSYEKL.

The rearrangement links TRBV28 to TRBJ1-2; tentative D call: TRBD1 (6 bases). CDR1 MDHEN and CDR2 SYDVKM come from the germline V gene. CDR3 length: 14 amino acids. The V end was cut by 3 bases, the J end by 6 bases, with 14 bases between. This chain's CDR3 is CASSFQGLYDGYTF. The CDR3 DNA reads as TGTGCCAGCAGTTTCCAGGGGCTATATGATGGCTACACCTTC.

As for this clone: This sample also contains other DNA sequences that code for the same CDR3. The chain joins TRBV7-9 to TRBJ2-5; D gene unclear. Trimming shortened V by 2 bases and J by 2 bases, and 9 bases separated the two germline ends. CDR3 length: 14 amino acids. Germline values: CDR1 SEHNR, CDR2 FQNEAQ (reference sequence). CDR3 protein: CASSLNSYQETQYF. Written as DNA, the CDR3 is TGTGCCAGCAGCTTAAACAGCTATCAAGAGACCCAGTACTTC.

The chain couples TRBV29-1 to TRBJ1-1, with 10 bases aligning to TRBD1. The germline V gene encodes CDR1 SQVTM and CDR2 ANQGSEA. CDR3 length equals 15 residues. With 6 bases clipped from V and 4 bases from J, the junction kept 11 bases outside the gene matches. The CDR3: CSVENLGQGTTEAFF. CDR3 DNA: TGCAGCGTCGAGAACTTGGGACAGGGGACCACTGAAGCTTTCTTT.

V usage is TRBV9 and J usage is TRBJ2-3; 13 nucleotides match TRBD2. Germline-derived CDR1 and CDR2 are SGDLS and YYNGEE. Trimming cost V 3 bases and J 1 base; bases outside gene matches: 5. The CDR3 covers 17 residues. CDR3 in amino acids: CASSATSGGTGTDTQYF. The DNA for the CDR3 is TGTGCCAGCAGCGCGACTAGCGGGGGGACTGGCACAGATACGCAGTATTTT.

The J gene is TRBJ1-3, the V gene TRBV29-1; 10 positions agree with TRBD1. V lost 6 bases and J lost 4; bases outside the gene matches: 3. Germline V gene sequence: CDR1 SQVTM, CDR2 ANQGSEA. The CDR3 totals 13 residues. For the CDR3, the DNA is TGCAGCGTCGGACAGGGGGACGGAAACACCATATATTTT. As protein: CSVGQGDGNTIYF.

CDR3 sequence (DNA): TGCGCCAGCAGCTCGGGAGGGACTAGCTCCTACGAGCAGTACTTC. As protein: CASSSGGTSSYEQYF. The J gene is TRBJ2-7, the V gene TRBV5-1, with 8 bases fitting TRBD2. The CDR3 extends over 15 amino acids. Germline V gene data show CDR1 as SGHRS and CDR2 as YFSETQ. The ends lost 3 bases at V and 0 bases at J; junction bases unmatched: 5. The variable domain in full, completed from reference TRBV5-1 and TRBJ2-7, reads KAGVTQTPRYLIKTRGQQVTLSCSPISGHRSVSWYQQTPGQGLQFLFEYFSETQRNKGNFPGRFSGRQFSNSRSEMNVSTLELGDSALYLCASSSGGTSSYEQYFGPGTRLTVT.

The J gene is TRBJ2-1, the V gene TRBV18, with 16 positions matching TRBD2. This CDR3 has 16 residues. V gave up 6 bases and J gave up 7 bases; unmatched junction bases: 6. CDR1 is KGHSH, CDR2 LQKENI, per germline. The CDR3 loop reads CASSPGLAGGRNEQFF. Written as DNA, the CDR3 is TGTGCCAGCTCCCCGGGACTAGCGGGAGGGCGGAATGAGCAGTTCTTC.

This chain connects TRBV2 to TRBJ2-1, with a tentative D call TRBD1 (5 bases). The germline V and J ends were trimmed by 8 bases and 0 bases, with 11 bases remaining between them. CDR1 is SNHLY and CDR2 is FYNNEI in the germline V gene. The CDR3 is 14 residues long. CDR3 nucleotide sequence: TGTGCCAGCGGGGCGCGCAGCTCCTACAATGAGCAGTTCTTC. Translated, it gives CASGARSSYNEQFF.

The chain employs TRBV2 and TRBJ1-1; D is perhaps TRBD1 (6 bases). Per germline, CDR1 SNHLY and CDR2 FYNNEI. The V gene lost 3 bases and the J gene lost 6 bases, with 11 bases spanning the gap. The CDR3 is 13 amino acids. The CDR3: CASSEESGAEAFF. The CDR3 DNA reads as TGTGCCAGCAGTGAGGAGTCAGGGGCTGAAGCTTTCTTT.

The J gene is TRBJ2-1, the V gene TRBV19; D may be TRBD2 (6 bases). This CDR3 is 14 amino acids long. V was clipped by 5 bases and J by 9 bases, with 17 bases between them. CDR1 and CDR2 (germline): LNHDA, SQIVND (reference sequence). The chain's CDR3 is CASSSGTPNAEQFF. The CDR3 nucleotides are TGTGCCAGTAGTTCGGGGACTCCCAACGCTGAGCAGTTCTTC. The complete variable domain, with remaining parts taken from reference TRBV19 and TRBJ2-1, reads DGGITQSPKYLFRKEGQNVTLSCEQNLNHDAMYWYRQDPGQGLRLIYYSQIVNDFQKGDIAEGYSVSREKKESFPLTVTSAQKNPTAFYLCASSSGTPNAEQFFGPGTRLTVL.